This TCR beta chain was identified in a study of long-term antiretroviral therapy in people with HIV. Whole-study results and caveats: Information pertaining to ART adherence, viral resistance or therapeutic modifications was not obtained. Patients on ART gained diversity, which nonetheless stayed below transplant donor controls.

Assay version v3.0 of immunoSEQ was used, and it was run at survey level. Repertoires were generated with immunoSEQ multiplex PCR, while TCRdb's copy carries only in-frame clones and drops some. The sample consists of about 15,000 clones, roughly 80% of them appearing once. Every donor had one or more pre-ART and two or more post-ART PBMC samples. In each sample, 1-10 million cryopreserved PBMC were present before DNA extraction. Germline V gene data show CDR1 as LNHDA and CDR2 as SQIVND (reference sequence). There are 14 residues in the CDR3. Trimming removed 5 bases from V and 1 base from J, with 11 bases in between. Of note for this clone: Antigen specificity is unknown.

The J gene is TRBJ1-2, the V gene TRBV19, with D uncertain. Sequenced here: unsorted PBMCs, sampled around 1.2 years before starting antiretroviral therapy. This sequence originates from a young man with HIV. The CDR3 DNA reads as TGTGCCAGTAGTTACGTACCTAATAACTATGGCTACACCTTC. Translated, it gives CASSYVPNNYGYTF.